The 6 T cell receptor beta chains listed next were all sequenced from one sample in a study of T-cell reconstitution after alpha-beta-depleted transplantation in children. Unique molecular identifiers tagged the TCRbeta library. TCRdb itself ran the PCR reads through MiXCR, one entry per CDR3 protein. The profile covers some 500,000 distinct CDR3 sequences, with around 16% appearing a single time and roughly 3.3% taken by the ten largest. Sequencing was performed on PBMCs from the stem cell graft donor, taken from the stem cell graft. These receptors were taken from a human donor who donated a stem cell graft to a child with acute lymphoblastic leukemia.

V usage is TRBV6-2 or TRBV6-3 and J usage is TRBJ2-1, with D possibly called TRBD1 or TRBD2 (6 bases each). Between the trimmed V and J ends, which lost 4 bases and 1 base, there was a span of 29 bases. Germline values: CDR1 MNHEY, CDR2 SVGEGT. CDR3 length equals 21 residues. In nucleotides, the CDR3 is TGTGCCAGCAGTTCCTACCCCTGGGACTCCCAAAGGGGGAGGTCCTACAATGAGCAGTTCTTC. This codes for CASSSYPWDSQRGRSYNEQFF.

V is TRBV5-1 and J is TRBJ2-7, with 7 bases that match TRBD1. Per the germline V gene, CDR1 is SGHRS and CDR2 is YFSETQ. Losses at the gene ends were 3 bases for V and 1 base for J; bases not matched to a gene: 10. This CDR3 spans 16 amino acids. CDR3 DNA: TGCGCCAGCAGCTCACCCGGGACAGATATTTCCTACGAGCAGTACTTC. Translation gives CASSSPGTDISYEQYF.

For the CDR3, the DNA is TGTGCCAGCAGCGTTTCGAACTCCGGGACAGGGATGGAGAGGGGAAATGAAAAACTGTTTTTT. Its translation: CASSVSNSGTGMERGNEKLFF. V and J are TRBV9 and TRBJ1-4, with 9 bases matching TRBD1. V gave up 2 bases and J gave up 5 bases; unmatched junction bases: 22. In germline, CDR1 is SGDLS, CDR2 YYNGEE. The CDR3 length is 21 residues.

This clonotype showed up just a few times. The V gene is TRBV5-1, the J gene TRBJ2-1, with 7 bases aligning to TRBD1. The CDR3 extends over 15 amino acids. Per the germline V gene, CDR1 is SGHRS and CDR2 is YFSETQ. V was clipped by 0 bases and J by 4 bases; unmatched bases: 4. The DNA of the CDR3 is TGCGCCAGCAGCTTGGGTGGACAGGTTTACAATGAGCAGTTCTTC. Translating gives CASSLGGQVYNEQFF.

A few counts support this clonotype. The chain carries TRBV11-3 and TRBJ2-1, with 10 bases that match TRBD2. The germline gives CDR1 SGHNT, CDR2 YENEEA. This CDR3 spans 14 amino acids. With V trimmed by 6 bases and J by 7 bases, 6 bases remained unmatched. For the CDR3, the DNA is TGTGCCAGCAGTCTAGCGGGAGCCCGAAATGAGCAGTTCTTC. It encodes CASSLAGARNEQFF.

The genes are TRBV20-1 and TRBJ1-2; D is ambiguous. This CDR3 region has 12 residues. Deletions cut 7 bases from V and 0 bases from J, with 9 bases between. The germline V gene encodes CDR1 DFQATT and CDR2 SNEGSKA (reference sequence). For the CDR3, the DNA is TGCAGTGGTTCACCATCTAACTATGGCTACACCTTC. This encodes CSGSPSNYGYTF.